This T cell receptor beta chain was captured by sequencing in a study of technical replicates of blood from several donors. Germline CDR1 and CDR2: SGDLS and YYNGEE. The CDR3 consists of 19 residues. The V gene end was trimmed by 4 bases and the J gene end by 2 bases; junction bases not matched to a gene: 12. The assay was immunoSEQ multiplex PCR, and TCRdb's table has in-frame clones only and misses some. The sample contains some 13,000 clones, 95% of which appear only once. This chain connects TRBV9 to TRBJ2-6, with 10 bases fitting TRBD2. Sequencing was performed on PBMCs. The origin of this receptor is a human donor in good health. The CDR3 loop is CASSFLRRAGGAGANVLTF. CDR3 nucleotides: TGTGCCAGCAGCTTCCTCCGCCGAGCGGGAGGGGCTGGGGCCAACGTCCTGACTTTC.